A single sample is the source of the 27 T cell receptor beta chains below, sequenced in a study of blood T cell repertoires in COVID-19. Some clones are missing from TCRdb's copy, which holds only in-frame ones; the method was immunoSEQ multiplex PCR. Among approximately 300,000 clones listed, roughly 84% were seen once. The sample taken for sequencing was peripheral blood. The receptors were sampled from a person aged 65-85 years with COVID-19, enrolled during active disease.

The chain joins TRBV7-2 to TRBJ1-5; 10 bases line up with TRBD1. V gave up 5 bases and J gave up 6 bases; unmatched junction bases: 7. CDR1 is SGHTA, CDR2 FQGNSA, per germline. The CDR3 contains 15 residues. The CDR3 coding sequence is TGTGCCAGCAGCCCCTCCGGGACAGGGGTTCAGCCCCAGCATTTT. This sequence encodes CASSPSGTGVQPQHF.

The chain couples TRBV19 to TRBJ1-5; TRBD1 agrees at 11 bases. The CDR3 loop spans 16 amino acids. V gave up 6 bases and J gave up 0 bases; unmatched junction bases: 4. Germline CDR1 and CDR2: LNHDA and SQIVND (reference sequence). CDR3 nucleotides: TGTGCCAGTAGAGGACAGGGGGCTGGTAGCAATCAGCCCCAGCATTTT. This codes for CASRGQGAGSNQPQHF.

The chain has TRBV7-6 and TRBJ1-1; 10 bases agree with TRBD1. CDR3 length: 14 residues. CDR1 and CDR2 (germline): SGHVS, FNYEAQ. Germline trimming cut 6 bases from V and 5 bases from J; bases unmatched to any gene: 6. The CDR3 DNA reads TGTGCCAGCAGGCCCGACAGGGGGCTAACTGAAGCTTTCTTT. Its protein is CASRPDRGLTEAFF.

The V and J genes are TRBV18 and TRBJ1-2; 8 bases are shared with TRBD1. The CDR3 has 15 amino acids. The germline CDR1 and CDR2 sequences are KGHSH and LQKENI. The ends lost 0 bases at V and 5 bases at J; junction bases unmatched: 5. CDR3 coding DNA: TGTGCCAGCTCACCACCGGACAGGGTCTCTTATGGCTACACCTTC. It yields the protein CASSPPDRVSYGYTF.

V gene TRBV9 combines with J gene TRBJ2-1; D ambiguous. This CDR3 region has 13 residues. Trimming shortened V by 2 bases and J by 8 bases, and 11 bases separated the two germline ends. The germline V gene has CDR1 SGDLS and CDR2 YYNGEE. The CDR3 DNA sequence: TGTGCCAGCAGCGTCGAGTCCCGGTATGAGCAGTTCTTC. Amino acids: CASSVESRYEQFF.

This clone was counted a single time. The CDR3 DNA is TGTGCCAGCAGTCGCCCGGTCGGAGGGCACACTGAAGCTTTCTTT. It translates to CASSRPVGGHTEAFF. The J gene is TRBJ1-1, the V gene TRBV5-4; D is unresolved. V dropped 5 bases and J dropped 3 bases, with 17 bases sitting between them. Germline CDR1 reads SGHNT; CDR2 reads YYREEE (reference sequence). There are 15 residues in the CDR3.

CDR3 bases: TGTGCCAGCAGCCTTACATTACCGACTGAAGCTTTCTTT. Amino acid sequence: CASSLTLPTEAFF. The chain employs TRBV2 and TRBJ1-1; D is undetermined. V was pared by 6 bases and J by 5 bases, with 13 bases between. Germline V lookup: CDR1 SNHLY, CDR2 FYNNEI. This CDR3 comprises 13 residues.

This chain connects TRBV4-3 to TRBJ2-2; TRBD2 agrees at 11 bases. CDR1 is LGHNA, CDR2 YSLEER, per germline. J lost 3 bases, V lost 3 bases, and 9 bases had no gene match. This CDR3 is 18 amino acids long. CDR3 in amino acids: CASSHSSGGALDTGELFF. The CDR3 nucleotides are TGCGCCAGCAGCCACAGTAGCGGGGGGGCCCTTGACACCGGGGAGCTGTTTTTT.

This chain joins TRBV5-8 and TRBJ2-5; 12 nucleotides match TRBD1. V was pared by 4 bases and J by 6 bases, with 7 bases of the junction left unmatched. The CDR3 contains 15 residues. From germline, CDR1 is SGHTS and CDR2 YDEGEE. CDR3 nucleotide sequence: TGTGCCAGCAGCGTCGGGACAGGGGGCTTTAAGACCCAGTACTTC. This translates into CASSVGTGGFKTQYF.

This rearrangement joins TRBV19 to TRBJ2-2, with unresolved D. CDR1 and CDR2 from the germline V gene are LNHDA and SQIVND (reference sequence). The CDR3 is 14 residues long. V was clipped by 7 bases and J by 0 bases, with 9 bases between them. CDR3 DNA: TGTGCCAGTATTGGCCCAACGAACACCGGGGAGCTGTTTTTT. Protein: CASIGPTNTGELFF.

The chain has TRBV28 and TRBJ2-7; D might be TRBD1 (6 bases). The CDR3 consists of 13 residues. Germline lookup yields CDR1 MDHEN and CDR2 SYDVKM. Trimming left V 5 bases short and J 5 bases short, with 13 bases between. This CDR3 reads CASSTQGPNEQYF. Here the CDR3 DNA reads TGTGCCAGCAGTACACAGGGTCCCAACGAGCAGTACTTC. The variable domain in full, completed from reference TRBV28 and TRBJ2-7, reads DVKVTQSSRYLVKRTGEKVFLECVQDMDHENMFWYRQDPGLGLRLIYFSYDVKMKEKGDIPEGYSVSREKKERFSLILESASTNQTSMYLCASSTQGPNEQYFGPGTRLTVT.

J is TRBJ2-7 and V is TRBV10-2; 7 positions agree with TRBD1. CDR1 WSHSY and CDR2 SAAADI come from the germline V gene. CDR3 length equals 17 residues. J lost 0 bases, V lost 5 bases, and 13 bases had no gene match. CDR3 in amino acids: CASSKNPRTGGSYEQYF. As DNA, the CDR3 is TGCGCCAGCAGTAAGAACCCCCGGACAGGAGGCTCCTACGAGCAGTACTTC.

The V gene is TRBV19, the J gene TRBJ1-1, with 8 nucleotides matching TRBD1. The CDR3 has 13 amino acids. Germline V CDR1 and CDR2: LNHDA, SQIVND (reference sequence). V shed 8 bases and J 1 base; nucleotides not matched to a gene: 3. CDR3 DNA: TGTGCCAGTCGGACAGGGAGGAACACTGAAGCTTTCTTT. Translating it yields CASRTGRNTEAFF. Full variable domain (rest looked up from reference TRBV19 and TRBJ1-1): DGGITQSPKYLFRKEGQNVTLSCEQNLNHDAMYWYRQDPGQGLRLIYYSQIVNDFQKGDIAEGYSVSREKKESFPLTVTSAQKNPTAFYLCASRTGRNTEAFFGQGTRLTVV.

This clone was counted between two and nine times. The chain links TRBV6-1 to TRBJ1-5; no firm D call. Germline CDR1 is MNHNS and CDR2 is SASEGT. The CDR3 is 14 amino acids. The germline V and J ends were trimmed by 0 bases and 2 bases, with 5 bases remaining between them. CDR3 loop: CASSEASGNQPQHF. DNA of the CDR3: TGTGCCAGCAGTGAAGCTAGTGGCAATCAGCCCCAGCATTTT.

V is TRBV7-2 and J is TRBJ1-4; 8 bases map to TRBD1. The CDR3 has 15 amino acids. Germline trimming cut 1 base from V and 6 bases from J; bases unmatched to any gene: 4. The germline V gene has CDR1 SGHTA and CDR2 FQGNSA. The DNA for the CDR3 is TGTGCCAGCAGCTTAGGTTCCAGGGGGCATGAAAAACTGTTTTTT. This translates into CASSLGSRGHEKLFF.

This chain connects TRBV5-4 to TRBJ1-5; no definite D call. CDR3 length: 14 residues. Germline V CDR1 and CDR2: SGHNT, YYREEE (reference sequence). Trimming left V 3 bases short and J 1 base short, with 8 bases between. This CDR3 reads CASSWRESNQPQHF. The DNA of the CDR3 is TGTGCCAGCAGCTGGAGGGAAAGCAATCAGCCCCAGCATTTT.

J is TRBJ1-2 and V is TRBV19; 7 nucleotides align to TRBD1. With V trimmed by 7 bases and J by 0 bases, 8 bases remained unmatched. This CDR3 has 15 amino acids. Germline V gives CDR1 LNHDA, CDR2 SQIVND (reference sequence). CDR3 DNA: TGTGCCAGTAAGGGCGGGACAGCAGCTAACTATGGCTACACCTTC. Its protein product is CASKGGTAANYGYTF.

The rearrangement joins TRBV3-1 (or the pseudogene TRBV3-2) to TRBJ1-6, with D unclear. The CDR3 runs to 15 residues. Germline CDR1 and CDR2: LGHDT and YNNKEL (reference sequence). Trimming shortened V by 3 bases and J by 4 bases, and 10 bases separated the two germline ends. DNA of the CDR3: TGTGCCAGCAGCCACCCTCCCGAGTATAATTCACCCCTCCACTTT. The encoded protein is CASSHPPEYNSPLHF.

The chain carries TRBV27 and TRBJ2-4; 14 bases line up with TRBD2. In germline, CDR1 is MNHEY, CDR2 SMNVEV (reference sequence). This CDR3 has 18 amino acids. The J segment lost 10 bases and the V segment lost 4 bases, leaving 15 bases of the junction unmatched. The CDR3 protein is CASSSNLGLAGGGGIQYF. The CDR3 nucleotides read TGTGCCAGCAGTTCTAACCTAGGACTAGCGGGGGGCGGGGGTATTCAGTACTTC.

V usage is TRBV2 and J usage is TRBJ1-5; D is uncertain. The CDR3 spans 13 residues. The germline gives CDR1 SNHLY, CDR2 FYNNEI. Trimming cost V 6 bases and J 0 bases, with 6 bases left between them. CDR3 in amino acids: CASSGDSNQPQHF. The DNA of the CDR3 is TGTGCCAGCAGCGGAGATAGCAATCAGCCCCAGCATTTT.

The chain uses TRBV6-1 and TRBJ1-4; D unresolved. CDR1 is MNHNS, CDR2 SASEGT, per germline. V was clipped by 3 bases and J by 2 bases, with 13 bases between them. The CDR3 spans 16 residues. In nucleotides, the CDR3 is TGTGCCAGCAGTGACCGGAGGGTGTACACTAATGAAAAACTGTTTTTT. Translated: CASSDRRVYTNEKLFF.

Only one count was recorded for this clone. This chain uses TRBV6-5 with TRBJ2-2; 9 bases match TRBD1. The CDR3 spans 14 residues. Germline lookup yields CDR1 MNHEY and CDR2 SVGAGI. Unmatched junction bases numbered 4, after V lost 7 bases and J lost 4 bases. CDR3 bases: TGTGCCAGCATGCACAGGGGGCCCACCGGGGAGCTGTTTTTT. It codes for CASMHRGPTGELFF.

V usage is TRBV7-3 and J usage is TRBJ1-2; TRBD1 matches 7 bases. After removal of 5 bases from V and 4 bases from J, the junction contained 4 bases not matched to a gene. CDR3 length equals 13 residues. Germline CDR1 SGHTA, CDR2 FQGTGA. Here the CDR3 reads CASSNRDSYGYTF. CDR3 nucleotides: TGTGCCAGCAGCAACCGGGACAGCTATGGCTACACCTTC. The full variable domain, with the rest looked up from reference TRBV7-3 and TRBJ1-2, is GAGVSQTPSNKVTEKGKYVELRCDPISGHTALYWYRQSLGQGPEFLIYFQGTGAADDSGLPNDRFFAVRPEGSVSTLKIQRTERGDSAVYLCASSNRDSYGYTFGSGTRLTVV.

The sample holds a few counts of this clone. The genes are TRBV5-5 and TRBJ1-2; 9 bases are shared with TRBD1. The V segment lost 4 bases and the J segment 4 bases; nucleotides outside the gene matches: 14. The germline gives CDR1 SGHKS, CDR2 YYEKEE (reference sequence). The CDR3 is 17 residues long. DNA for the CDR3: TGTGCCAGCAGCCCTACCGGGACAGGGACGATTGCCTATGGCTACACCTTC. Protein: CASSPTGTGTIAYGYTF.

The chain recombines TRBV6-2 or TRBV6-3 with TRBJ2-2; TRBD2 matches 14 bases. Germline V gives CDR1 MNHEY, CDR2 SVGEGT. J lost 7 bases, V lost 5 bases, and 9 bases had no gene match. The CDR3 totals 17 residues. The CDR3 DNA follows: TGTGCCAGCAGTACATCGGGACTAGCGGGAGTCGGCGGGGAGCTGTTTTTT. As protein: CASSTSGLAGVGGELFF.

CDR3 loop: CASSLTGTTRGFF. CDR3 DNA sequence: TGTGCCAGCAGCTTAACAGGGACTACCCGGGGGTTCTTC. This chain links TRBV7-9 with TRBJ2-1; D may be TRBD2 (7 bases). V lost 2 bases and J 15 bases, leaving 17 bases between the germline ends. The CDR3 contains 13 residues. In germline, CDR1 is SEHNR, CDR2 FQNEAQ (reference sequence).

The sample holds one count of this clone. V gene TRBV7-2 combines with J gene TRBJ1-5, with TRBD1 identical over 7 bases. CDR1 SGHTA and CDR2 FQGNSA come from the germline V gene. With V trimmed by 5 bases and J by 6 bases, 7 bases remained unmatched. There are 14 residues in the CDR3. The CDR3 DNA is TGTGCCAGCAGCCTGACAGGGATGCGTCAGCCCCAGCATTTT. Encoded protein: CASSLTGMRQPQHF.